This entry describes one T cell receptor beta chain. These data originate in a study of blood T cell repertoires in COVID-19. As for the study in general: Whether acute or convalescent, the COVID-19 samples came from the United States, Italy and Spain.

Only in-frame clones appear in the TCRdb table, and some are missing; sequencing was by immunoSEQ multiplex PCR. The table lists 200,000 to 300,000 clones, 75% to 90% of them singletons, with nearly 2% in the top ten. Deletions cut 4 bases from V and 7 bases from J, with 21 bases between. Germline CDR1 SGHRS, CDR2 YFSETQ. The length of the CDR3 is 16 residues. This clonotype was obtained from a man younger than 45 with active or convalescent COVID-19. Sequenced material: peripheral blood. This chain links TRBV5-1 with TRBJ1-3; TRBD1 is a possible D gene (5 bases). CDR3 residues: CASSPRVQGCWNTIYF. The CDR3 DNA follows: TGCGCCAGCAGCCCTCGGGTCCAGGGCTGTTGGAACACCATATATTTT.